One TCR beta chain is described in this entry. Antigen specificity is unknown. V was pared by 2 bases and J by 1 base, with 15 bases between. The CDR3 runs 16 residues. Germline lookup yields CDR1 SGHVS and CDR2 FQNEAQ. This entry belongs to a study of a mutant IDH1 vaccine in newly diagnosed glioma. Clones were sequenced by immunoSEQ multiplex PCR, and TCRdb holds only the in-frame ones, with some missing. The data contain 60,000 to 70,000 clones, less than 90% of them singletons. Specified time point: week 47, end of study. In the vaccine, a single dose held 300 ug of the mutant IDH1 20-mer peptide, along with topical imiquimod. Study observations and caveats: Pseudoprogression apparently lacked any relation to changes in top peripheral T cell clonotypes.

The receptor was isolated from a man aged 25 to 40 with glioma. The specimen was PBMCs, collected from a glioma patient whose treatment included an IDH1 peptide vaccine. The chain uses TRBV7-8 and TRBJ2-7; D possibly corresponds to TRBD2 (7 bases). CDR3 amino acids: CASSLRQVGGSYEQYF. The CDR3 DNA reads TGTGCCAGCAGCTTACGACAGGTCGGGGGGTCCTACGAGCAGTACTTC. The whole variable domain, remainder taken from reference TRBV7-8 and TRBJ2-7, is GAGVSQSPRYKVAKRGQDVALRCDPISGHVSLFWYQQALGQGPEFLTYFQNEAQLDKSGLPSDRFFAERPEGSVSTLKIQRTQQEDSAVYLCASSLRQVGGSYEQYFGPGTRLTVT.